This T cell receptor beta chain was observed in a study of T cell responses to AZD1222 COVID-19 vaccine (dated by TCRdb to the early 2020s). Turning to the overall study: Because spike-specific TCR depth and breadth did not differ between the two schedules, AZD1222 recipients who got a second dose at roughly 4 weeks were pooled with those who got a second dose at roughly 12 weeks. A total of 233 trial participants underwent TCR sequencing, of whom 207 received two doses of AZD1222 and about 25 received two doses of the MenACWY control vaccine. Trial participants were enrolled by age into subgroups of 18-55, 56-69 and 70-plus years, and around 150, 28 and 57 TCR-sequenced participants, respectively, were included in these subgroups. Results the study describes overall, beyond this receptor: Spike-specific TCR breadth and depth rose significantly after two AZD1222 doses compared with day 0 and with MenACWY recipients. The whole spike protein was spanned by vaccine-associated CD4 TCRs, and dominant responses were seen in regions 160-218 and 743-854. Most participants were white British and females outnumbered males, and the authors suggested that clonal diversity may have been underestimated. In the small 56-69-year group, the increase in depth fell short of significance, most likely because of low power. Conclusions about previously exposed vaccinees are limited because only six or seven AZD1222 recipients were SARS-CoV-2 seropositive at baseline. Epitopes outside the regions mutated in the B.1.351 and B.1.1.7 variants were reportedly recognized by nearly half of the unique spike-specific TCRs. Because no samples from the day 14 peak response were available, repertoires could be characterized only after the peak T cell response.

Spanning cysteine to phenylalanine, the CDR3 consists of 14 amino acids. Kept here is only the CDR3 DNA, which spans 42 bases and is read in frame from base 1. From the germline V gene (reference sequence), CDR1 is SGHAT and CDR2 is FQDESV. V sheds 4 bases and J sheds 3 bases, leaving 9 bases between their ends. Details on this clone: Its binding antigen is unknown. Base quality data are lacking; no much larger clone is found one base away.

The CDR3 regions of human TCRbeta chains were analyzed by immunosequencing. Per the source publication's procedure: Repertoire TCRs were checked for matches against a reference library of SARS-CoV-2-specific TCRs that had been generated using the MIRA antigen-specificity platform. Breadth meant the fraction of unique TCRs that were SARS-CoV-2-associated, whereas depth meant the fraction of total T cells that were SARS-CoV-2-associated. Each spike-specific TCR was assigned to its reactive spike region and to a CD4 or CD8 class using the MIRA data. Log10-transformed breadth and depth values were compared by one-way ANOVA with Sidak's multiple comparisons tests. What TCRdb holds here is the immuneACCESS table cut down to in-frame rearrangements. Part of the clones is not present; checked against another copy, under half of the missing clones reflect an unresolved V gene, and the others are unexplained. V, J and clone size are taken as reported in that table, and D and trimming were inferred from the DNA itself. The sample includes 50,000 to 75,000 clones, with about 70% observed a single time. The ten largest clones represent roughly 13% of the sample.

Read against the paper, the sample's time point label means: baseline before first vaccination. Samples from vaccinated people were obtained from the UK trials COV001 and COV002, which included a single-blind randomized controlled phase 2/3 trial of AZD1222 (ChAdOx1 nCoV-19) in healthy adults. Trial participant PBMC samples were collected at day 0 and day 28 after the second dose for TCRbeta chain sequencing. This clonotype was obtained from an adult in good health. Source: peripheral blood, taken on day 0 of AZD1222 vaccination. The chain uses TRBV11-1 and TRBJ1-4, with the D gene not confidently named. The CDR3 is CASSYGRSNEKLFF. The DNA is as follows: TGTGCCAGCAGCTACGGACGGTCTAATGAAAAACTGTTTTTT.